The 8 T cell receptor beta chains below come from one sample, sequenced in a study of T-cell reconstitution after alpha-beta-depleted transplantation in children. Study outcomes and limitations: Most T-cell counts and diversity one year after the transplant came from T cells that were newly produced.

These receptors have no known antigen. Unique molecular identifiers were built into the TCRbeta library. TCRdb used MiXCR to reprocess the PCR reads, holding one entry per CDR3 protein. Among 250,000 to 300,000 distinct CDR3 sequences, nearly 8% were seen once, and the ten largest hold about 8.2%. This specimen was peripheral blood, taken 360 days after TCRalphabeta/CD19-depleted stem cell transplant. These receptor sequences come from a female patient younger than 10 who had a stem cell transplant for Fanconi anemia, so the T cells may come from the graft donor.

This clonotype was counted only a few times. CDR3 amino acids: CASSLDGLTPLHF. In nucleotides, the CDR3 is TGCGCCAGCAGCTTGGACGGTTTAACACCCCTCCACTTT. This chain uses TRBV5-1 with TRBJ1-6; no clear D. The CDR3 has 13 amino acids. V was shortened by 0 bases and J by 11 bases, with 9 bases between the two germline ends. Germline lookup yields CDR1 SGHRS and CDR2 YFSETQ.

The sample holds many counts of this clonotype. This chain joins TRBV4-3 and TRBJ2-1, with 8 positions matching TRBD1. Trimming removed 0 bases from V and 7 bases from J; junction bases left unmatched: 5. CDR3 length equals 15 residues. In germline, CDR1 is LGHNA, CDR2 YSLEER. For the CDR3, the DNA is TGCGCCAGCAGCCAAGATCTAACAGGGGGGAATGAGCAGTTCTTC. The encoded protein is CASSQDLTGGNEQFF.

This clonotype was detected many times. J is TRBJ1-3 and V is TRBV6-5; D gene ambiguous. The CDR3 runs 15 residues. Trimming cost V 6 bases and J 0 bases, with 12 bases left between them. Germline-derived CDR1 and CDR2 are MNHEY and SVGAGI. The CDR3 sequence is CASSPGPLSGNTIYF. CDR3 bases: TGTGCCAGCAGCCCGGGTCCGCTCTCTGGAAACACCATATATTTT.

This clonotype was found many times. This chain links TRBV20-1 with TRBJ2-6; D is possibly TRBD2 (6 bases). The CDR3 is 16 amino acids. Germline V gene sequence: CDR1 DFQATT, CDR2 SNEGSKA (reference sequence). V lost 7 bases, J lost 4 bases, and 20 bases lay in between. The CDR3 region has the DNA TGCAGTGTATCTGAGACTAGAGTATCCGGGGCCAACGTCCTGACTTTC. Translating gives CSVSETRVSGANVLTF.

Regarding this clonotype: This may arise from a read error, as a much more abundant clone is one base away. This rearrangement joins TRBV20-1 to TRBJ2-1; 9 bases match TRBD2. Germline V CDR1 and CDR2: DFQATT, SNEGSKA (reference sequence). CDR3 length: 14 amino acids. DNA for the CDR3: TGCAGTGCTACCGCGGGAGGGAGAAACAATGAGCAGCTCTTC. This translates into CSATAGGRNNEQLF.

Written as DNA, the CDR3 is TGTGCCAGCAGTTCCGGGACAGGGAACACTCAGCCCCAGCATTTT. Encoded protein: CASSSGTGNTQPQHF. The chain joins TRBV27 to TRBJ1-5, with 9 bases lining up with TRBD1. This CDR3 has 15 amino acids. J lost 6 bases, V lost 4 bases, and 7 bases had no gene match. Per germline, CDR1 MNHEY and CDR2 SMNVEV (reference sequence).

This clonotype was detected many times. A much larger clone differs from this one at a single base, so this may be a read error. This rearrangement joins TRBV9 to TRBJ2-1, with D uncertain. The V and J ends lost 2 bases and 5 bases respectively, with 5 bases between them. Germline CDR1 reads SGDLS; CDR2 reads YYNGEE. There are 12 residues in the CDR3. In DNA form, the CDR3 reads TGTGCCAGCAGCGTCCCAGACAATGAGCAGTTCTTC. This sequence encodes CASSVPDNEQFF. Together with reference TRBV9 and TRBJ2-1, the CDR3 gives the full variable domain: DSGVTQTPKHLITATGQRVTLRCSPRSGDLSVYWYQQSLDQGLQFLIQYYNGEERAKGNILERFSAQQFPDLHSELNLSSLELGDSALYFCASSVPDNEQFFGPGTRLTVL.

Many counts were recorded for this clonotype. The chain uses TRBV9 and TRBJ2-7; no clear D. CDR3 size: 14 residues. V dropped 0 bases and J dropped 7 bases, with 14 bases sitting between them. Germline V gene data show CDR1 as SGDLS and CDR2 as YYNGEE. The CDR3 coding sequence is TGTGCCAGCAGCGTAGGTGCCCAAGGGATGGAGCAGTACTTC. Protein product: CASSVGAQGMEQYF.